What follows are 26 T cell receptor beta chains derived from one specimen sequenced in a study of T-cell reconstitution after alpha-beta-depleted transplantation in children. For TCRbeta, the library was prepared with unique molecular identifiers. Using its own MiXCR run on the PCR reads, TCRdb lists one record per CDR3 protein. The table has some 300,000 distinct CDR3 sequences, roughly 9.1% seen once. Sequences were derived from PBMCs, sampled before TCRalphabeta/CD19-depleted stem cell transplant. The origin of the receptors is a boy less than two years old with acute myeloid leukemia, due to receive a stem cell transplant.

This clonotype came up many times. The chain links TRBV12-3 or TRBV12-4 to TRBJ1-1; D remains unclear. This CDR3 region has 13 residues. The V end was cut by 1 base, the J end by 5 bases, with 8 bases between. The DNA for the CDR3 is TGTGCCAGCAGTTTAGGGACGCCGACTGAAGCTTTCTTT. Its protein product is CASSLGTPTEAFF.

This clonotype was counted ten times or more. This chain connects TRBV11-2 to TRBJ2-3, with a possible D match to TRBD2 (6 bases). V was clipped by 7 bases and J by 4 bases, with 18 bases between them. The CDR3 is 15 residues long. In germline, CDR1 is SGHAT, CDR2 FQNNGV. Here the CDR3 DNA reads TGTGCCAGCACCCCGACTAGTTCCGCCCCAGATACGCAGTATTTT. Its translation is CASTPTSSAPDTQYF.

The sample holds many counts of this clonotype. The V gene is TRBV7-9, the J gene TRBJ1-1; D perhaps matches TRBD1 (5 bases). V was clipped by 1 base and J by 6 bases, with 12 bases between them. CDR1 SEHNR and CDR2 FQNEAQ come from the germline V gene (reference sequence). The CDR3 sequence is 14 residues long. The CDR3 reads CASSLEEGLAEAFF. As DNA, the CDR3 is TGTGCCAGCAGCTTAGAGGAGGGACTGGCTGAAGCTTTCTTT.

This clonotype has at least ten counts. This sequence joins TRBV7-9 and TRBJ2-5; D is possibly TRBD1 (6 bases). V was shortened by 3 bases and J by 1 base, with 9 bases between the two germline ends. CDR1 and CDR2 from the germline V gene are SEHNR and FQNEAQ (reference sequence). This CDR3 spans 14 amino acids. CDR3: CASSFGQPQETQYF. The CDR3 coding sequence is TGTGCCAGCAGCTTTGGACAGCCCCAAGAGACCCAGTACTTC.

Points on this clonotype: Since a much larger clone is just one base distant, this may be a read error. V is TRBV7-9 and J is TRBJ2-6; D is unresolved. The CDR3 covers 15 residues. The V gene's germline CDR1 is SEHNR and CDR2 FQNEAQ (reference sequence). Trimming removed 4 bases from V and 4 bases from J, with 11 bases in between. CDR3 protein: CASSSLGGGANVLTF. The DNA of the CDR3 is TGTGCCAGCAGCTCACTGGGCGGAGGGGCCAACGTCCTGACTTTC.

The chain uses TRBV11-2 and TRBJ2-7; no definite D call. Trimming removed 4 bases at V and 0 bases at J, with 10 bases between. This CDR3 contains 14 residues. Per germline, CDR1 SGHAT and CDR2 FQNNGV. CDR3 DNA: TGTGCCAGCAGCTCCATGACGGTCTCCTACGAGCAGTACTTC. This sequence encodes CASSSMTVSYEQYF.

CDR3 bases: TGTGCCAGCAGCCCACGCGGCAGAGGGGATGGGAACACTGAAGCTTTCTTT. This sequence encodes CASSPRGRGDGNTEAFF. The V and J genes are TRBV5-5 and TRBJ1-1; a possible D gene is TRBD1 (5 bases). Germline V gene data show CDR1 as SGHKS and CDR2 as YYEKEE (reference sequence). This CDR3 is built from 17 residues. V lost 4 bases to trimming and J lost 1 base, with 20 bases between them.

There are many counts of this clonotype. J is TRBJ1-5 and V is TRBV9, with a possible D match to TRBD1 (5 bases). Germline loops: CDR1 SGDLS, CDR2 YYNGEE. The V end lost 4 bases, the J end lost 4 bases, and 15 bases lay between the germline ends. CDR3 size: 15 residues. CDR3 amino acids: CASSLAGRENQPQHF. The CDR3 DNA reads TGTGCCAGCAGCCTCGCAGGGAGAGAGAATCAGCCCCAGCATTTT.

In its sample, this clonotype was seen many times. The J gene is TRBJ2-1, the V gene TRBV29-1; possibly TRBD2 for D (6 bases). Germline CDR1 is SQVTM and CDR2 is ANQGSEA. This CDR3 has 14 amino acids. Trimming stripped 1 base from V and 6 bases from J, with 13 bases between. The CDR3 region is CSVEADLAINEQFF. The CDR3 DNA sequence: TGCAGCGTTGAAGCCGATCTAGCGATCAATGAGCAGTTCTTC.

This clonotype was seen many times. The V call is TRBV7-2, the J call TRBJ1-6; the D gene is possibly TRBD1 (5 bases). Trimming left V 1 base short and J 4 bases short, with 8 bases between. The CDR3 sequence is 15 residues long. The germline CDR1 and CDR2 sequences are SGHTA and FQGNSA. CDR3 DNA: TGTGCCAGCAGCTTAGGGGGCTTTTATAATTCACCCCTCCACTTT. It translates to CASSLGGFYNSPLHF.

The rearrangement uses TRBV29-1 and TRBJ2-1; no clear D gene. The V end lost 4 bases, the J end lost 1 base, and 14 bases lay between the germline ends. Germline V gives CDR1 SQVTM, CDR2 ANQGSEA. This CDR3 is built from 15 residues. The CDR3 sequence: CSVGLTELSYNEQFF. The CDR3 DNA follows: TGCAGCGTTGGGCTTACAGAGTTATCCTACAATGAGCAGTTCTTC.

This clonotype was seen many times. The chain links TRBV5-1 to TRBJ1-1, with D possibly matching TRBD1 (6 bases). CDR1 is SGHRS, CDR2 YFSETQ, per germline. V gave up 0 bases and J gave up 8 bases, with 23 bases separating them. The CDR3 has 17 residues. This CDR3 is CASSLGAFGGSTGEAFF. In DNA, the CDR3 is TGCGCCAGCAGCTTGGGGGCTTTCGGGGGCTCTACAGGGGAAGCTTTCTTT.

This clonotype has ten or more counts. V usage is TRBV7-9 and J usage is TRBJ1-1, with 7 bases fitting TRBD1. Germline CDR1 is SEHNR and CDR2 is FQNEAQ (reference sequence). After removal of 3 bases from V and 1 base from J, the junction contained 2 bases not matched to a gene. There are 14 residues in the CDR3. CDR3 in amino acids: CASSFTGENTEAFF. CDR3 DNA sequence: TGTGCCAGCAGCTTCACAGGGGAGAACACTGAAGCTTTCTTT.

This clonotype was seen ten or more times. The J gene is TRBJ1-5, the V gene TRBV6-6; D uncertain. V was clipped by 4 bases and J by 5 bases, with 9 bases between them. Per germline, CDR1 MNHNY and CDR2 SVGAGI (reference sequence). This CDR3 has 13 amino acids. The CDR3: CASSFRNYQPQHF. In nucleotides, the CDR3 is TGTGCCAGCAGTTTTCGGAACTATCAGCCCCAGCATTTT.

This clonotype was detected many times. The CDR3 sequence is CATSRGDRGGSEQFF. The CDR3 DNA reads as TGTGCCACCAGCAGAGGGGACAGGGGGGGCAGTGAGCAGTTCTTC. V usage is TRBV15 and J usage is TRBJ2-1; 11 bases are a match to TRBD1. Unmatched junction bases numbered 5, after V lost 1 base and J lost 9 bases. Germline V CDR1 and CDR2: LNHNV, YYDKDF (reference sequence). CDR3 length: 15 amino acids.

This clonotype was counted at least ten times. V gene TRBV7-9 combines with J gene TRBJ2-3; 8 bases line up with TRBD1. The CDR3 is made up of 16 amino acids. The V segment lost 2 bases and the J segment 1 base; nucleotides outside the gene matches: 5. The germline CDR1 and CDR2 sequences are SEHNR and FQNEAQ (reference sequence). The CDR3 nucleotides read TGTGCCAGCAGCTTACCCGTGACAGGGGGCACAGATACGCAGTATTTT. Translation: CASSLPVTGGTDTQYF.

This clonotype was counted at least ten times. V and J are TRBV14 and TRBJ1-1; D is possibly TRBD1 (5 bases). The CDR3 contains 15 residues. V lost 0 bases and J 2 bases, leaving 10 bases between the germline ends. The germline V gene encodes CDR1 SGHDN and CDR2 FVKESK. The DNA of the CDR3 is TGTGCCAGCAGCCAAGATCCCGGGGGTAACACTGAAGCTTTCTTT. It codes for CASSQDPGGNTEAFF.

This sequence joins TRBV15 and TRBJ2-7, with TRBD1 identical over 9 bases. Germline V gene data show CDR1 as LNHNV and CDR2 as YYDKDF (reference sequence). The CDR3 totals 15 residues. V gave up 0 bases and J gave up 6 bases; unmatched junction bases: 6. CDR3 sequence reads: CATSRDRGQGSEQYF. The CDR3 region has the DNA TGTGCCACCAGCAGAGATCGGGGACAGGGTAGCGAGCAGTACTTC.

This clonotype was seen a handful of times. The J gene is TRBJ2-1, the V gene TRBV9, with 12 bases identical to TRBD2. Looked up from germline, CDR1 is SGDLS and CDR2 is YYNGEE. The CDR3 runs to 17 residues. V dropped 3 bases and J dropped 2; count of bases not matched to a gene: 6. The CDR3 DNA sequence: TGTGCCAGCAGCGCCGAGGGACTAGCGGGTCCCTACAATGAGCAGTTCTTC. Protein sequence: CASSAEGLAGPYNEQFF.

This clonotype was observed at least ten times. The CDR3 DNA is TGTGCCAGCAGCTTAAAACCCCTAGCGGGAGGTTCGTACGAGCAGTACTTC. The encoded protein is CASSLKPLAGGSYEQYF. The chain uses TRBV7-2 and TRBJ2-7; TRBD2 aligns across 11 bases. This CDR3 contains 17 residues. The trim removed 2 bases at V and 4 bases at J, leaving 10 bases unmatched. Germline-derived CDR1 and CDR2 are SGHTA and FQGNSA.

Points on this clonotype: At one end, the junction sequence differs from germline, possibly due to a read error. The chain is built from TRBV5-4 and TRBJ2-6; D not certain. CDR1 and CDR2 from the germline V gene are SGHNT and YYREEE (reference sequence). This CDR3 contains 15 residues. The CDR3 DNA reads as TGTGCCTGCAGCCCGAGATTCTCTGGGGCCAACGTCCTGACTTTC. It translates to CACSPRFSGANVLTF.

The rearrangement links TRBV20-1 to TRBJ2-7, with TRBD1 matching over 9 bases. Germline V gene sequence: CDR1 DFQATT, CDR2 SNEGSKA (reference sequence). The trim removed 1 base at V and 3 bases at J, leaving 16 bases unmatched. This CDR3 spans 18 amino acids. The CDR3 reads CSARARDREVLRNYEQYF. In nucleotides, the CDR3 is TGCAGTGCTAGAGCCCGGGACAGGGAAGTTCTAAGAAACTACGAGCAGTACTTC.

This clonotype was detected ten times or more. This CDR3 is CASSFAGTSSTYEQYF. As DNA, the CDR3 is TGTGCCAGCAGCTTCGCCGGGACTAGCTCTACCTACGAGCAGTACTTC. The chain is built from TRBV7-2 and TRBJ2-7, with 9 bases fitting TRBD2. In germline, CDR1 is SGHTA, CDR2 FQGNSA. Trimming removed 3 bases from V and 2 bases from J; junction bases left unmatched: 8. The CDR3 has 16 amino acids. Using reference TRBV7-2 and TRBJ2-7 for the parts outside the CDR3, the full variable domain is GAGVSQSPSNKVTEKGKDVELRCDPISGHTALYWYRQSLGQGLEFLIYFQGNSAPDKSGLPSDRFSAERTGGSVSTLTIQRTQQEDSAVYLCASSFAGTSSTYEQYFGPGTRLTVT.

This clonotype has at least ten counts. The chain uses TRBV7-9 and TRBJ2-2; perhaps TRBD1 as D (6 bases). Trimming shortened V by 5 bases and J by 0 bases, and 16 bases separated the two germline ends. This CDR3 has 17 residues. Germline-derived CDR1 and CDR2 are SEHNR and FQNEAQ (reference sequence). In DNA form, the CDR3 reads TGTGCCAGCAGCCGAGGGGTCTGGGACACGAACACCGGGGAGCTGTTTTTT. Protein: CASSRGVWDTNTGELFF. Using reference TRBV7-9 and TRBJ2-2 for the parts outside the CDR3, the full variable domain is DTGVSQNPRHKITKRGQNVTFRCDPISEHNRLYWYRQTLGQGPEFLTYFQNEAQLEKSRLLSDRFSAERPKGSFSTLEIQRTEQGDSAMYLCASSRGVWDTNTGELFFGEGSRLTVL.

J is TRBJ1-2 and V is TRBV30; 9 bases align to TRBD1. The CDR3 is made up of 13 amino acids. CDR1 and CDR2 from the germline V gene are GTSNPN and SVGIG (reference sequence). Germline trimming cut 4 bases from V and 3 bases from J; bases unmatched to any gene: 3. The CDR3 is CAWNRDRDYGYTF. The CDR3 nucleotides read TGTGCCTGGAACCGGGACAGGGACTATGGCTACACCTTC.

This clonotype turned up a few times. The rearrangement joins TRBV18 to TRBJ2-7; possibly TRBD2 for D (6 bases). This CDR3 is 15 amino acids long. The V gene's germline CDR1 is KGHSH and CDR2 LQKENI. Trimming shortened V by 3 bases and J by 0 bases, and 12 bases separated the two germline ends. Written as DNA, the CDR3 is TGTGCCAGCTCACCGGGATTAGCGGACTCCTACGAGCAGTACTTC. Translation gives CASSPGLADSYEQYF. The full variable domain, its missing parts supplied by reference TRBV18 and TRBJ2-7, is NAGVMQNPRHLVRRRGQEARLRCSPMKGHSHVYWYRQLPEEGLKFMVYLQKENIIDESGMPKERFSAEFPKEGPSILRIQQVVRGDSAAYFCASSPGLADSYEQYFGPGTRLTVT.